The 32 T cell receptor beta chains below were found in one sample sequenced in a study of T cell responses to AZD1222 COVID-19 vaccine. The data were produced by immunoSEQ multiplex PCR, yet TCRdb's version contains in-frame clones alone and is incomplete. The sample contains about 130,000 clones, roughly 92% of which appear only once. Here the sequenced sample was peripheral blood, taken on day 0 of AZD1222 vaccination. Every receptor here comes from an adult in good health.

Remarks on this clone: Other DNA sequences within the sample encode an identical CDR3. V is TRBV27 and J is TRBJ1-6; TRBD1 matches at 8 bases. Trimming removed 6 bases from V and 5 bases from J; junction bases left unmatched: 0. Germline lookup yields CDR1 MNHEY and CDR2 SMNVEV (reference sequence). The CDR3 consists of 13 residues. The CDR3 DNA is TGTGCCAGCAGGACAGGGGATAATTCACCCCTCCACTTT. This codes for CASRTGDNSPLHF.

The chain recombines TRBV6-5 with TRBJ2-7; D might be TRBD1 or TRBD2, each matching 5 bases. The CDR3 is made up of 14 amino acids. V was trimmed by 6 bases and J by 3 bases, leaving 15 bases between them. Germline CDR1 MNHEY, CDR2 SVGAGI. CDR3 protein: CASSSGPLGYEQYF. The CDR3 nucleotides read TGTGCCAGCAGCTCGGGACCACTGGGCTACGAGCAGTACTTC.

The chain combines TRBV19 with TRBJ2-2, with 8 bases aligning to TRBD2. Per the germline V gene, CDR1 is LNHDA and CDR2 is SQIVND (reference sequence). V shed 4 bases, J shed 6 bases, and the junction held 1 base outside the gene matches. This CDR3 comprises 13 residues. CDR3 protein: CASSSGRPGELFF. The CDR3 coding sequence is TGTGCCAGTAGTAGCGGGAGGCCCGGGGAGCTGTTTTTT.

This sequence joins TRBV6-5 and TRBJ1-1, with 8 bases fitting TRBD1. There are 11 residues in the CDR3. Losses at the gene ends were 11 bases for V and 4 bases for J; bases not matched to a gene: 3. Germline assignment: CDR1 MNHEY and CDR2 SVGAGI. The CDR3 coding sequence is TGTGCCTCGGACAGGGCCACTGAAGCTTTCTTT. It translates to CASDRATEAFF.

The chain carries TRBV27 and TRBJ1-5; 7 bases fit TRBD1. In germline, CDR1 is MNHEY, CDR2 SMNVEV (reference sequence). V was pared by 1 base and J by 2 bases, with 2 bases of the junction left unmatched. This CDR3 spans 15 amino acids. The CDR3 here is CASSLYRGGNQPQHF. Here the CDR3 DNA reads TGTGCCAGCAGTTTATACAGGGGAGGCAATCAGCCCCAGCATTTT.

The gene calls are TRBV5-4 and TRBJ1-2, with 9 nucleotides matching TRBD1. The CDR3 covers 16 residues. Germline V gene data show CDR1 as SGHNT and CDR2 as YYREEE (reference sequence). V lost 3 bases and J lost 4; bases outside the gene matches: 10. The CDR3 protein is CASSSSYGQGIYGYTF. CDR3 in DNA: TGTGCCAGCAGCTCCTCGTACGGACAGGGGATCTATGGCTACACCTTC.

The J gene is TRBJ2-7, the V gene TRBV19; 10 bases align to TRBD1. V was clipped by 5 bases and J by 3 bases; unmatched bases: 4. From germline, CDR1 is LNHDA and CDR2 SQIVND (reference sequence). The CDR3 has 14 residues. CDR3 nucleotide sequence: TGTGCCAGTAGTCCGGGACAGGGGATCTACGAGCAGTACTTC. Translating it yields CASSPGQGIYEQYF.

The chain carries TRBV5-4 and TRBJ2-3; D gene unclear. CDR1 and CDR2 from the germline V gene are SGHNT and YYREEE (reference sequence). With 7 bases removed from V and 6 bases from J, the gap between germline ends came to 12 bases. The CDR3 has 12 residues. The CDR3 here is CASRKWSDTQYF. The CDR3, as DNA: TGTGCCAGCCGTAAGTGGTCTGATACGCAGTATTTT.

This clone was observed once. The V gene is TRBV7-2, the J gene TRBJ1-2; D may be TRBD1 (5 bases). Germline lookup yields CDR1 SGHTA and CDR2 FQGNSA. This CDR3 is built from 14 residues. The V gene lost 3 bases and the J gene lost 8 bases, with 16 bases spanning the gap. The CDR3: CASSLVGRGEGYTF. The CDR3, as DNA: TGTGCCAGCAGCTTGGTGGGGCGCGGTGAGGGCTACACCTTC.

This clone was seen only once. This CDR3 is CASSEPRGAGEKLFF. CDR3 in DNA: TGTGCCAGTAGTGAGCCCCGGGGGGCCGGGGAAAAACTGTTTTTT. The V gene is TRBV19, the J gene TRBJ1-4; D is possibly TRBD1 (6 bases). The germline gives CDR1 LNHDA, CDR2 SQIVND (reference sequence). This CDR3 spans 15 amino acids. Trimming stripped 5 bases from V and 8 bases from J, with 18 bases between.

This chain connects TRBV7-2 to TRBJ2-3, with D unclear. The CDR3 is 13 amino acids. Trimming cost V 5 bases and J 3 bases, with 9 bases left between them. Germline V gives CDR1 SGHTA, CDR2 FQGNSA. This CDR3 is CASSLFGTDTQYF. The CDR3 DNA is TGTGCCAGCAGCCTATTTGGGACAGATACGCAGTATTTT.

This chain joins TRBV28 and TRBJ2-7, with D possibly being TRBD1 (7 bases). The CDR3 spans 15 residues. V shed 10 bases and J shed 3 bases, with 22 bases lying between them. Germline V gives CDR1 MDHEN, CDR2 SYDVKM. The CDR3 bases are TGTGCCACCGGGGGACAGCCTAGACTAGGCTACGAGCAGTACTTC. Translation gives CATGGQPRLGYEQYF.

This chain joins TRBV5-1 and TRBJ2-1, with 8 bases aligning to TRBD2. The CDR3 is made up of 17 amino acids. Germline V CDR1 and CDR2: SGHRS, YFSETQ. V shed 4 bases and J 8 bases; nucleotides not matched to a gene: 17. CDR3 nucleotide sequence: TGCGCCAGCAGCGTCCTAACTAGCGGTCAACGAAATGATGAGCAGTTCTTC. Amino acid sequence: CASSVLTSGQRNDEQFF.

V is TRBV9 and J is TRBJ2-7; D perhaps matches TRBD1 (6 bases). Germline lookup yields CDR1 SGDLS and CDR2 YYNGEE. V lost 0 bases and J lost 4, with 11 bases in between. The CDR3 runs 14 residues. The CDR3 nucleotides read TGTGCCAGCAGCGTAGCTGGCAGGGGATACGAGCAGTACTTC. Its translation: CASSVAGRGYEQYF.

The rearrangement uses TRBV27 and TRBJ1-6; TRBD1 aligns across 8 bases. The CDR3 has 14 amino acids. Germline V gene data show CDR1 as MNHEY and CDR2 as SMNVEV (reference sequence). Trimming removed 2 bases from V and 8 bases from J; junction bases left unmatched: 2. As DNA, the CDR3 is TGTGCCAGCAGTTTAGAGGACAGGGATTCACCCCTCCACTTT. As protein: CASSLEDRDSPLHF.

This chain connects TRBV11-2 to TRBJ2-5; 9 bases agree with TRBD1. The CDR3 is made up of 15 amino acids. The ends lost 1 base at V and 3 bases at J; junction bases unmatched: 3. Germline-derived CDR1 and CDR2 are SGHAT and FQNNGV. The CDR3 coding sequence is TGTGCCAGCAGCTTAGTGACAGGGGGGGAAGAGACCCAGTACTTC. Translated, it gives CASSLVTGGEETQYF.

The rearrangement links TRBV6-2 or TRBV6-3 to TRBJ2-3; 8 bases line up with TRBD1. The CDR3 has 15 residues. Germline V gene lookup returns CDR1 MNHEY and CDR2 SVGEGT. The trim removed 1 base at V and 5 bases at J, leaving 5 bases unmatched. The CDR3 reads CASSYWGRGQDTQYF. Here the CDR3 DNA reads TGTGCCAGCAGTTACTGGGGCAGGGGGCAAGATACGCAGTATTTT.

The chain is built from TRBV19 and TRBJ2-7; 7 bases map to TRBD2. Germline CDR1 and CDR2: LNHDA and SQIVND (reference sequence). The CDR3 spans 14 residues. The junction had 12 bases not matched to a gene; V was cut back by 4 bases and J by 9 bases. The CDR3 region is CASSTAGPGLVQYF. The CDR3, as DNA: TGTGCCAGTAGTACAGCGGGGCCCGGACTAGTGCAGTACTTC.

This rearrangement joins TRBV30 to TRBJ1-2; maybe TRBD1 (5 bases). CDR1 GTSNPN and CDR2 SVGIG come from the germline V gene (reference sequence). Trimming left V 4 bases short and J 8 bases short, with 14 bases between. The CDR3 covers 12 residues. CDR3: CAWMSGFKGYTF. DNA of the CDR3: TGTGCCTGGATGTCAGGGTTCAAGGGCTACACCTTC.

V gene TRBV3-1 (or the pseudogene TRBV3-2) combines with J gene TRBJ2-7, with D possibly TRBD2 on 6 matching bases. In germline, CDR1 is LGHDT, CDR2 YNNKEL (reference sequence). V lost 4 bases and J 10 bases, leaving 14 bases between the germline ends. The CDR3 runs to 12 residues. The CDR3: CASSLRDFVQYF. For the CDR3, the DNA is TGTGCCAGCAGCCTCCGGGACTTCGTCCAGTACTTC.

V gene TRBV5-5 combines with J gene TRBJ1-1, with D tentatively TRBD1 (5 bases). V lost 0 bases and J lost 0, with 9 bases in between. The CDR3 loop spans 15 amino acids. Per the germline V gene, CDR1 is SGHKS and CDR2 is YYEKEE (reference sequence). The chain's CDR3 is CASSLAGFMNTEAFF. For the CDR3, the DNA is TGTGCCAGCAGCTTGGCAGGGTTCATGAACACTGAAGCTTTCTTT.

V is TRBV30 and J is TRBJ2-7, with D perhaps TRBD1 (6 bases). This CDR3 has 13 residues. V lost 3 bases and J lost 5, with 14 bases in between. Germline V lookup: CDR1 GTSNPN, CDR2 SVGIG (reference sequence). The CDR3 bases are TGTGCCTGGAGAGTTTCAGGGGCCCACGAGCAGTACTTC. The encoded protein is CAWRVSGAHEQYF.

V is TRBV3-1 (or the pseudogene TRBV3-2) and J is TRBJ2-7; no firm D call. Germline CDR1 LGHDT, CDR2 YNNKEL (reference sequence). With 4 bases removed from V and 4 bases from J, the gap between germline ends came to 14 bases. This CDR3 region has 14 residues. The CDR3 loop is CASSRGRKAYEQYF. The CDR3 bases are TGTGCCAGCAGCCGCGGACGAAAAGCGTACGAGCAGTACTTC.

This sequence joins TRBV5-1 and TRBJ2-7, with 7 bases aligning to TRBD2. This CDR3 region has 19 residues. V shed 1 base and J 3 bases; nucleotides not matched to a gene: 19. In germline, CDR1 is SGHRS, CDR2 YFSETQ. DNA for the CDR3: TGCGCCAGCAGCTTGTGGGTAGGCCCCTCGGGGAGCGGGAACTACGAGCAGTACTTC. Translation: CASSLWVGPSGSGNYEQYF. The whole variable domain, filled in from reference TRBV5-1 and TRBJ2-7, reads KAGVTQTPRYLIKTRGQQVTLSCSPISGHRSVSWYQQTPGQGLQFLFEYFSETQRNKGNFPGRFSGRQFSNSRSEMNVSTLELGDSALYLCASSLWVGPSGSGNYEQYFGPGTRLTVT.

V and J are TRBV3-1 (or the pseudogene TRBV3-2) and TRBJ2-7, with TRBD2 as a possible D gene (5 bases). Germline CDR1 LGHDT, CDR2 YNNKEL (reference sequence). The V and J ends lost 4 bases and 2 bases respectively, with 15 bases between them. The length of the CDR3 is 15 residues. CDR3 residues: CASSPRRVPTYEQYF. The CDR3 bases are TGTGCCAGCAGCCCCAGGCGGGTCCCGACCTACGAGCAGTACTTC.

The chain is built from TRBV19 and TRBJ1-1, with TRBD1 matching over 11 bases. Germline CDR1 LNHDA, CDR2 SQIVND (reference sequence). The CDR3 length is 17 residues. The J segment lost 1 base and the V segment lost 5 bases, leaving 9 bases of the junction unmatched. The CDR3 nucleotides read TGTGCCAGTAGTCCTTGGACAGGGGGCCCCTCGAACACTGAAGCTTTCTTT. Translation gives CASSPWTGGPSNTEAFF.

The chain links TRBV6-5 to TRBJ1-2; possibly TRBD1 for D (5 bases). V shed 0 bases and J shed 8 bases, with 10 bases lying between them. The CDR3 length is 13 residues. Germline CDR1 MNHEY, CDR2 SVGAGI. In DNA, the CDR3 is TGTGCCAGCAGTTACTCGCCAGGGAGCGGCTACACCTTC. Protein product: CASSYSPGSGYTF.

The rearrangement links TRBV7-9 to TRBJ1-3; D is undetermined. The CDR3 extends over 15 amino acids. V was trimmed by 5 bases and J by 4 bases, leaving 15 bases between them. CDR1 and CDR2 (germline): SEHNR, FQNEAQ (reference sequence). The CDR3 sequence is CASSPGALEGNTIYF. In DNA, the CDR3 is TGTGCCAGCAGCCCGGGAGCCCTTGAGGGAAACACCATATATTTT.

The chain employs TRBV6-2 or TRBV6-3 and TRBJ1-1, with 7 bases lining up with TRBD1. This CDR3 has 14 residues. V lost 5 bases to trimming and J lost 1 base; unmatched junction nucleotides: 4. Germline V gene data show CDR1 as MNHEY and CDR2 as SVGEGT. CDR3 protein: CASSDRAKNTEAFF. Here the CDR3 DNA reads TGTGCCAGCAGTGACAGGGCCAAGAACACTGAAGCTTTCTTT.

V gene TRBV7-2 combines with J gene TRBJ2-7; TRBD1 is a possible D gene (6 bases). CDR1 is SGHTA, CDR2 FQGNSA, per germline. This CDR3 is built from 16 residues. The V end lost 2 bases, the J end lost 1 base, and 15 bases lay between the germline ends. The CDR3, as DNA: TGTGCCAGCAGCTTAATCTGGACAGTAGGTTCCTACGAGCAGTACTTC. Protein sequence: CASSLIWTVGSYEQYF.

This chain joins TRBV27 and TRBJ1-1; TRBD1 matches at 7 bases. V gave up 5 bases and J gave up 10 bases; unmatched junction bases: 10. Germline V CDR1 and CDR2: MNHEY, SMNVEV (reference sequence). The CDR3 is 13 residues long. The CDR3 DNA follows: TGTGCCAGCAGTCCGGGACAGAGAAGGGTAGCTTTCTTT. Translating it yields CASSPGQRRVAFF.

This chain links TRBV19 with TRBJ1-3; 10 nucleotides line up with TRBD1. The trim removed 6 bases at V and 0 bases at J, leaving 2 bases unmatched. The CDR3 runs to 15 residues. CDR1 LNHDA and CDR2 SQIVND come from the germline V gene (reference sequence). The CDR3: CASSRTGGSGNTIYF. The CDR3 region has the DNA TGTGCCAGTAGCCGGACAGGGGGCTCTGGAAACACCATATATTTT.